One and the same sample provided the 10 T cell receptor beta chains below, sequenced in a study of blood T cell repertoires in COVID-19. Measured with immunoSEQ multiplex PCR; TCRdb has only the in-frame clones, and not every one. The sample has about 350,000 clones, approximately 91% seen once. The specimen sequenced was PBMCs or T cells enriched from blood (not recorded which). The receptor source for this set is a woman aged 25-40 years who had been exposed to COVID-19.

The rearrangement uses TRBV28 and TRBJ1-5, with TRBD1 matching 7 bases. The CDR3 is made up of 15 amino acids. The germline CDR1 and CDR2 sequences are MDHEN and SYDVKM. After removal of 5 bases from V and 3 bases from J, the junction contained 7 bases not matched to a gene. DNA for the CDR3: TGTGCCAGCAGTCCGGTACAGGGGAACAATCAGCCCCAGCATTTT. Translating gives CASSPVQGNNQPQHF. The full variable domain, rest sourced from reference TRBV28 and TRBJ1-5, is DVKVTQSSRYLVKRTGEKVFLECVQDMDHENMFWYRQDPGLGLRLIYFSYDVKMKEKGDIPEGYSVSREKKERFSLILESASTNQTSMYLCASSPVQGNNQPQHFGDGTRLSIL.

This chain joins TRBV15 and TRBJ1-1; D is undetermined. Per germline, CDR1 LNHNV and CDR2 YYDKDF (reference sequence). The CDR3 is 13 residues long. V lost 4 bases and J 6 bases, leaving 12 bases between the germline ends. The CDR3: CATSNAGMSEAFF. In nucleotides, the CDR3 is TGTGCCACCAGCAACGCGGGAATGTCTGAAGCTTTCTTT.

This clone has more than one count but fewer than ten. J is TRBJ2-1 and V is TRBV11-3; TRBD2 agrees at 12 bases. The CDR3 length is 18 residues. After removal of 3 bases from V and 7 bases from J, the junction contained 13 bases not matched to a gene. Germline V gene sequence: CDR1 SGHNT, CDR2 YENEEA. CDR3 in DNA: TGTGCCAGCAGCTTCACATCCCTAGCGGGAGGGCAAGAAAATGAGCAGTTCTTC. The encoded protein is CASSFTSLAGGQENEQFF.

V usage is TRBV27 and J usage is TRBJ1-4, with a tentative D call TRBD1 (5 bases). This CDR3 contains 14 residues. V lost 4 bases and J lost 8, with 14 bases in between. Germline CDR1 and CDR2: MNHEY and SMNVEV (reference sequence). Written as DNA, the CDR3 is TGTGCCAGCAGTTCCCTCGACAGAGGCGAAAAACTGTTTTTT. Translating it yields CASSSLDRGEKLFF.

This sequence joins TRBV15 and TRBJ2-7, with D possibly TRBD1 on 5 matching bases. Germline V gene sequence: CDR1 LNHNV, CDR2 YYDKDF (reference sequence). V gave up 4 bases and J gave up 6 bases, with 13 bases separating them. This CDR3 is built from 13 residues. As DNA, the CDR3 is TGTGCCACCAGCAACGTTAGGGGTCGCGAGCAGTACTTC. It encodes CATSNVRGREQYF.

This clone was detected a few times. The gene calls are TRBV18 and TRBJ2-7; unclear D gene. Between the trimmed V and J ends, which lost 2 bases and 2 bases, there was a span of 13 bases. Looked up from germline, CDR1 is KGHSH and CDR2 is LQKENI. The CDR3 covers 15 residues. The DNA for the CDR3 is TGTGCCAGCTCACCAGGCCTCCCACCCACCTACGAGCAGTACTTC. It yields the protein CASSPGLPPTYEQYF.

The table lists this clone with a count of one. The genes are TRBV11-2 and TRBJ1-1; D is perhaps TRBD1 (5 bases). Trimming shortened V by 0 bases and J by 4 bases, and 9 bases separated the two germline ends. CDR3 length: 14 amino acids. Germline V gene data show CDR1 as SGHAT and CDR2 as FQNNGV. In nucleotides, the CDR3 is TGTGCCAGCAGCTTAGATTATGGGGCCACTGAAGCTTTCTTT. Its protein product is CASSLDYGATEAFF.

The chain recombines TRBV3-1 (or the pseudogene TRBV3-2) with TRBJ1-3, with 7 bases that match TRBD1. Unmatched junction bases numbered 5, after V lost 3 bases and J lost 9 bases. Germline V gene data show CDR1 as LGHDT and CDR2 as YNNKEL (reference sequence). This CDR3 is 13 amino acids long. Written as DNA, the CDR3 is TGTGCCAGCAGCCACGACAGGGCGGGCACCATATATTTT. It yields the protein CASSHDRAGTIYF.

The chain carries TRBV7-2 and TRBJ2-1, with 10 bases matching TRBD2. The CDR3 is 16 amino acids. Trimming took 0 bases from V and 5 from J; bases not matched to a gene: 4. CDR1 is SGHTA and CDR2 is FQGNSA in the germline V gene. In DNA form, the CDR3 reads TGTGCCAGCAGCTTAGCCGGGACTAGCGCAAACAATGAGCAGTTCTTC. The encoded protein is CASSLAGTSANNEQFF.

This rearrangement joins TRBV9 to TRBJ2-1, with 7 nucleotides matching TRBD1. The germline gives CDR1 SGDLS, CDR2 YYNGEE. This CDR3 region has 15 residues. With 0 bases clipped from V and 6 bases from J, the junction kept 6 bases outside the gene matches. CDR3 nucleotide sequence: TGTGCCAGCAGCGTAGGACAGGGAAGGGGCAATGAGCAGTTCTTC. Amino acid sequence: CASSVGQGRGNEQFF.